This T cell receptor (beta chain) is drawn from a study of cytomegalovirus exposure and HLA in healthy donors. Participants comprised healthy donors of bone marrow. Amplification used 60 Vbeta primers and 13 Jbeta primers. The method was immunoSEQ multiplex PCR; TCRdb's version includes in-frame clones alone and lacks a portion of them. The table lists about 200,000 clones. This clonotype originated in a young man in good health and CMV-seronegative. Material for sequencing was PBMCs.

CDR3 region: CASSLRGGQSTDTQYF. The CDR3 region has the DNA TGTGCCAGCAGCCTTCGGGGAGGCCAGAGCACAGATACGCAGTATTTT. The chain combines TRBV5-6 with TRBJ2-3; D might be TRBD2 (6 bases). V was clipped by 4 bases and J by 0 bases, with 15 bases between them. The CDR3 extends over 16 amino acids. Germline CDR1 reads SGHDT; CDR2 reads YYEEEE.